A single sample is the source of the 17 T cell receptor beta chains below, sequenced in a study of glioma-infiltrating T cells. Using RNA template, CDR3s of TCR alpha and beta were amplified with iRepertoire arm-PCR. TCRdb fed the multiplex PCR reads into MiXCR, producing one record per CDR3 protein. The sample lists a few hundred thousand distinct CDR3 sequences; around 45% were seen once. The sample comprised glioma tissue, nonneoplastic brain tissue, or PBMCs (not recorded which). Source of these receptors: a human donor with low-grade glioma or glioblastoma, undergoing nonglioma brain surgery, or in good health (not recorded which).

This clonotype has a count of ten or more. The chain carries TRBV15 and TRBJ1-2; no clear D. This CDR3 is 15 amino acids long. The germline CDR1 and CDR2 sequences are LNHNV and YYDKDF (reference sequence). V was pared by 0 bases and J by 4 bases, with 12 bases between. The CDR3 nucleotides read TGTGCCACCAGCAGAGATTTGGGCAGTAGCTATGGCTACACCTTC. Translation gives CATSRDLGSSYGYTF.

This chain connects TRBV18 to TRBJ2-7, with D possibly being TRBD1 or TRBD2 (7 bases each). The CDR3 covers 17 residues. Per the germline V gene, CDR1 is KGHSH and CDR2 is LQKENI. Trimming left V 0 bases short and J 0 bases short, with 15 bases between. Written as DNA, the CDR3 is TGTGCCAGCTCACCACCGGGAGGGGGCGGCAGCTCCTACGAGCAGTACTTC. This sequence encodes CASSPPGGGGSSYEQYF.

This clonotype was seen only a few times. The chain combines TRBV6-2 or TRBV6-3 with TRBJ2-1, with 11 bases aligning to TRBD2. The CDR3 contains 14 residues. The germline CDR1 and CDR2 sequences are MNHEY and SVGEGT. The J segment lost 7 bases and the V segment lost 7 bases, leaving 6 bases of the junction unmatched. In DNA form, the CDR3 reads TGTGCCAGCATCCCGGGACTAGCGGTAAATGAGCAGTTCTTC. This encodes CASIPGLAVNEQFF.

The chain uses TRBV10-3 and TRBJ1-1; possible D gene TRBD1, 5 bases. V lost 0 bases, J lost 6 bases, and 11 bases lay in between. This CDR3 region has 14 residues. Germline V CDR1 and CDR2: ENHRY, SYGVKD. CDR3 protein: CAISESPGRAEAFF. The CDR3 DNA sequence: TGTGCCATCAGTGAGTCTCCAGGGAGGGCTGAAGCTTTCTTT.

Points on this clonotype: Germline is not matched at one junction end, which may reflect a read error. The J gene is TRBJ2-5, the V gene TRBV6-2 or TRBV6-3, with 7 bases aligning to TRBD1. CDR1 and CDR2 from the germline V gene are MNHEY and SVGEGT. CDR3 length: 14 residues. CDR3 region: CASTTGTAQETQHF. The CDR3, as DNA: TGTGCCAGCACAACCGGGACAGCACAAGAGACCCAGCACTTC.

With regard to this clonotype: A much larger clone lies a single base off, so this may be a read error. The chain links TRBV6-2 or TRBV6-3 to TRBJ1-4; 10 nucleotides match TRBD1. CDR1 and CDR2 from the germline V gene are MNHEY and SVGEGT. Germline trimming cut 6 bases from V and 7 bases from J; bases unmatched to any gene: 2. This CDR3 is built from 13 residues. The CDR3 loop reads CASRDRGLEKLFF. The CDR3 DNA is TGTGCCAGCAGAGACAGGGGGCTTGAAAAACTGTTTTTT.

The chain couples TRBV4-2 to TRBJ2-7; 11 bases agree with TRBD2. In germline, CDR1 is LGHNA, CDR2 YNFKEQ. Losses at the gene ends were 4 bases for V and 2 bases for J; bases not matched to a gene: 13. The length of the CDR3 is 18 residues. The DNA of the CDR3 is TGTGCCAGCAGCCGAGAAGGCCTGACTAGCGGGACGACCTACGAGCAGTACTTC. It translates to CASSREGLTSGTTYEQYF.

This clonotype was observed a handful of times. The CDR3 spells CASSPDRGTTEAFF. In nucleotides, the CDR3 is TGCGCCAGCAGCCCGGACAGGGGTACCACTGAAGCTTTCTTT. The chain joins TRBV5-1 to TRBJ1-1; 9 bases match TRBD1. The germline V gene has CDR1 SGHRS and CDR2 YFSETQ. Trimming cost V 4 bases and J 4 bases; bases outside gene matches: 5. This CDR3 region has 14 residues.

CDR3 in DNA: TGCGCCAGCAGCCATTCTATGGGAGAAAAACTGTTTTTT. The encoded protein is CASSHSMGEKLFF. The chain has TRBV4-1 and TRBJ1-4; no reliable D call. The CDR3 spans 13 residues. Germline values: CDR1 MGHRA, CDR2 YSYEKL. The V gene lost 3 bases and the J gene lost 8 bases, with 10 bases spanning the gap.

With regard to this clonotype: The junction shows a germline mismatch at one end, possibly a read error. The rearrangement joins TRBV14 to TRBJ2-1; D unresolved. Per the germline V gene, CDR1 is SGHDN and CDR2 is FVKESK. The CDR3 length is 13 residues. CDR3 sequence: CASSQEDYSEQFF. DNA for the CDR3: TGTGCCAGCAGCCAAGAGGATTACAGTGAGCAGTTCTTC.

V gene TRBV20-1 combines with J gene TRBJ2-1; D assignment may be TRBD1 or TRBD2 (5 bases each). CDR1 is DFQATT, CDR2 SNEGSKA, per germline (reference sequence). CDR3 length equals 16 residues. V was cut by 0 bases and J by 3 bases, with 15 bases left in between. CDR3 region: CSARDRRAGFYNEQFF. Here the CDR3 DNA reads TGCAGTGCTAGAGATCGGCGGGCAGGGTTCTACAATGAGCAGTTCTTC.

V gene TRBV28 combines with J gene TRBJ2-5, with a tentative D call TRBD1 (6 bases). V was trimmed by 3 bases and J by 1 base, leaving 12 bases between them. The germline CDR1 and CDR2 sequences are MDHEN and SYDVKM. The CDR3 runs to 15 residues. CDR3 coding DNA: TGTGCCAGCAGTTTGCAGGGACACTCCCAAGAGACCCAGTACTTC. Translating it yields CASSLQGHSQETQYF.

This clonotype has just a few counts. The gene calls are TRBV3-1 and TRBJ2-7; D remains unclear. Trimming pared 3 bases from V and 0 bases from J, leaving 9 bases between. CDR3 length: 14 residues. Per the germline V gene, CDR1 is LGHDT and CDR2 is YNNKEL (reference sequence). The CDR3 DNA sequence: TGTGCCAGCAGCCATGAGAGGCGCTCCTACGAGCAGTACTTC. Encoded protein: CASSHERRSYEQYF.

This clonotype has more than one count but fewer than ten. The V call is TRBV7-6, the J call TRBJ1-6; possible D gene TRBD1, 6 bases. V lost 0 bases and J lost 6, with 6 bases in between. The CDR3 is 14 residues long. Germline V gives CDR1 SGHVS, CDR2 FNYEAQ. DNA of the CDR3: TGTGCCAGCAGCTTAGCAGGGGGTAATTCACCCCTCCACTTT. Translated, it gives CASSLAGGNSPLHF.

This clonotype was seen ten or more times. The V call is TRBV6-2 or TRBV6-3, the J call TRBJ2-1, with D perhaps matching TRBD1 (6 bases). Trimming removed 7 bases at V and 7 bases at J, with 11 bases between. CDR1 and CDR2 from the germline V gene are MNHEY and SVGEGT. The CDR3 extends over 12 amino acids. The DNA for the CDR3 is TGTGCCAGCACCCAGGGGTCGAATGAGCAGTTCTTC. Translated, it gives CASTQGSNEQFF.

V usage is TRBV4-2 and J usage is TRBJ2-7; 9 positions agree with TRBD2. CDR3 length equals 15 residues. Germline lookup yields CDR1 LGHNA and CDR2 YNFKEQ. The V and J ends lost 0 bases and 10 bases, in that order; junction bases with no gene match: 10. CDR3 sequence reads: CASSQDPGLAGDQYF. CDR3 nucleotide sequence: TGTGCCAGCAGCCAAGATCCGGGACTAGCCGGAGACCAGTACTTC.

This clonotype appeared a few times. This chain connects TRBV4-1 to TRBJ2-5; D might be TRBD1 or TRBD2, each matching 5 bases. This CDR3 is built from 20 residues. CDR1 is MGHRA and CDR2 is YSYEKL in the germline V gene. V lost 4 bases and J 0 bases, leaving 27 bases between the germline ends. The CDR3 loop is CASSRQIGRSTRGYQETQYF. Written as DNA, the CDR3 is TGCGCCAGCAGCCGGCAAATTGGACGATCCACGAGGGGTTACCAAGAGACCCAGTACTTC.